This T cell receptor (beta chain) came from a study of post-analysis software for immune sequencing data. Background on the study: Included among the disease courses, which were recorded for the cohort, were relapsing-remitting, secondary progressive and progressive-relapsing multiple sclerosis. Overall study results and limits: F-measure co-clustering was strong for batch-matched samples. The normalized Chao1 diversity of multiple sclerosis patients was significantly lower than that of controls. The five TRBV segments detected at higher frequency in patients than in controls included TRBV5-6, TRBV5-1 and TRBV20-1.

V was pared by 0 bases and J by 4 bases, with 22 bases between. This CDR3 region has 18 residues. CDR1 and CDR2 (germline): LGHNA, YSLEER. The TCR beta cDNA libraries contained unique molecular identifiers. Roughly 470,000 cDNA molecules came from approximately 1 to 10 million T cells. TCRdb independently ran MiXCR on the PCR reads; one entry per CDR3 protein. The table includes some 500,000 distinct CDR3 sequences, approximately 45% detected once. As to this clonotype: Its antigen is not known.

The chain links TRBV4-3 to TRBJ2-7; no clear D gene. The receptor comes from a girl between 10 and 17 years old with multiple sclerosis. Sequencing was done on a sample of blood. CDR3 residues: CASSQDRAGVSMPYEQYF. In DNA, the CDR3 is TGCGCCAGCAGCCAAGATCGGGCAGGCGTATCGATGCCGTACGAGCAGTACTTC.